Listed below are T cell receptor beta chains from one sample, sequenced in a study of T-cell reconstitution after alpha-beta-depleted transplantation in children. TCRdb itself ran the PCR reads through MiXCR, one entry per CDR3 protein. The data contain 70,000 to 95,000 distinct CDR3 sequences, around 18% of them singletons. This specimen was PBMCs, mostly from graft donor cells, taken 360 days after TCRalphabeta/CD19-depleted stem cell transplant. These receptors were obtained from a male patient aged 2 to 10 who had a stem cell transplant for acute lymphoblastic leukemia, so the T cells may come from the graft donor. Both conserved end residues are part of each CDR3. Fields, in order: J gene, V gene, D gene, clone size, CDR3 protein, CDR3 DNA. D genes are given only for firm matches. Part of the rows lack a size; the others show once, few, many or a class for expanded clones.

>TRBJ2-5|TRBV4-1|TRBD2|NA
CASSQFSASGRRRGTQYF
TGCGCCAGCAGCCAATTCTCAGCTAGCGGGAGGCGGCGGGGGACCCAGTACTTC
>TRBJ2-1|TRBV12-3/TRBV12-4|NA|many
CASSRRYNEQFF
TGTGCCAGCAGCCGACGGTACAATGAGCAGTTCTTC
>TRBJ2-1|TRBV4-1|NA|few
CASSVGRYNEQFF
TGCGCCAGCAGCGTCGGACGCTACAATGAGCAGTTCTTC
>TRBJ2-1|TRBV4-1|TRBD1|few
CASSQVWTGSSYNEQFF
TGCGCCAGCAGCCAAGTCTGGACAGGGTCGAGCTACAATGAGCAGTTCTTC
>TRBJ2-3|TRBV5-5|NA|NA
CASSHGHRTDTQYF
TGTGCCAGCAGCCATGGACACCGCACAGATACGCAGTATTTT
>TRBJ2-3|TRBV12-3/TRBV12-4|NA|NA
CASSFMDRTDTQYF
TGTGCCAGCAGTTTTATGGATCGCACAGATACGCAGTATTTT
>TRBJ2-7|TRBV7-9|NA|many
CASSLSGPQYF
TGTGCCAGCAGCTTAAGTGGTCCGCAGTACTTC
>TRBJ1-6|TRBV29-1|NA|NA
CSVSGTMESPLHF
TGCAGCGTTTCCGGGACTATGGAGTCACCCCTCCACTTT
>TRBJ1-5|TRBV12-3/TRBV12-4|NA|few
CASSFGDPNQPQHF
TGTGCCAGCAGTTTTGGGGACCCTAATCAGCCCCAGCATTTT
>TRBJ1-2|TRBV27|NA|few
CASTPRMGYNYGYTF
TGTGCCAGCACCCCTAGGATGGGATATAACTATGGCTACACCTTC
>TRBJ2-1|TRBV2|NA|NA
CAGGQSIYNEQFF
TGTGCCGGAGGACAAAGCATCTACAATGAGCAGTTCTTC
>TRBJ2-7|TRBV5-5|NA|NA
CASSLEVYRAYEQYF
TGTGCCAGCAGCTTGGAGGTTTACAGAGCCTACGAGCAGTACTTC
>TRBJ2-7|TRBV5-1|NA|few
CASSFYSTPLEQYF
TGCGCCAGCAGCTTCTACTCCACACCTCTGGAGCAGTACTTC
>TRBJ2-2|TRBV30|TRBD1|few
CAWSTGTGRTGELFF
TGTGCCTGGAGTACCGGGACAGGGAGGACCGGGGAGCTGTTTTTT
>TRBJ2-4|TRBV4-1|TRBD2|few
CASSQVGGTSGFSAKNIQYF
TGCGCCAGCAGCCAAGTGGGCGGGACTAGCGGGTTCTCGGCCAAAAACATTCAGTACTTC
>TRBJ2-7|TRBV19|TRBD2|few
CASSNTKRLAGIYEQYF
TGTGCCAGTAGTAATACTAAAAGACTAGCGGGAATTTACGAGCAGTACTTC
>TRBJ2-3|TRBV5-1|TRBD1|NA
CASSIGTGRVKQYF
TGCGCCAGCAGCATAGGGACAGGGAGAGTAAAGCAGTATTTT
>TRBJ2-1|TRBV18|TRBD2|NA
CASSPYSSGRAIKTYNEQFF
TGTGCCAGCTCACCATACTCTAGCGGGAGGGCCATAAAAACCTACAATGAGCAGTTCTTC
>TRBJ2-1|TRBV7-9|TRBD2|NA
CASSPSRTSGNMRFF
TGTGCCAGCAGCCCTTCCCGGACTAGCGGGAATATGAGGTTCTTC
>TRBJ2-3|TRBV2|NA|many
CASSEGPDTQYF
TGTGCCAGCAGTGAGGGCCCAGATACGCAGTATTTT
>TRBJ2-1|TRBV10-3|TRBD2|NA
CAIRSGTSGATYNEQFF
TGTGCCATCAGGTCCGGTACTAGCGGGGCGACCTACAATGAGCAGTTCTTC
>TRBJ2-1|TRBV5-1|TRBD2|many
CASSLSPSGGDEQFF
TGCGCCAGCAGCTTGTCTCCTAGCGGGGGGGATGAGCAGTTCTTC
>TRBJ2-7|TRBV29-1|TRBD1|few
CSVVSQGAPYEQYF
TGCAGCGTTGTCAGCCAGGGGGCCCCCTACGAGCAGTACTTC
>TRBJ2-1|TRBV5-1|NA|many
CASSPPSYNEQFF
TGCGCCAGCAGCCCTCCTAGTTACAATGAGCAGTTCTTC
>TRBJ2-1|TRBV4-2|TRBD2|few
CASSHSSGTRKNEQFF
TGTGCCAGCAGCCACTCGTCCGGGACTAGGAAGAATGAGCAGTTCTTC
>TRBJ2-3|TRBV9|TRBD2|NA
CASSVAGGLGGTQYF
TGTGCCAGCAGCGTAGCGGGAGGGCTAGGAGGTACGCAGTATTTT
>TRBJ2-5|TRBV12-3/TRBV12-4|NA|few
CASSLKRRETQYF
TGTGCCAGCAGTTTAAAGAGGCGAGAGACCCAGTACTTC
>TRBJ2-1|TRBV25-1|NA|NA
CASSELPGNEQFF
TGTGCCAGCAGTGAACTCCCCGGCAATGAGCAGTTCTTC
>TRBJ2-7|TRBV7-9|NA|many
CASSRGTAYEQYF
TGTGCCAGCAGTCGGGGGACCGCCTACGAGCAGTACTTC
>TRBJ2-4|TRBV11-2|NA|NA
CASSLASGKNIQYF
TGTGCCAGCAGCTTAGCGTCCGGGAAAAACATTCAGTACTTC
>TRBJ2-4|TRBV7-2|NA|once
CASSFSTGTIQYF
TGTGCCAGCAGCTTTAGTACAGGGACCATTCAGTACTTC
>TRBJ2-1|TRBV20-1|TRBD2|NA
CSARRAGGYEQFF
TGCAGTGCTAGAAGGGCGGGAGGCTATGAGCAGTTCTTC
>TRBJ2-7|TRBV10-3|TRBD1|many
CAISRQGASYEQYF
TGTGCCATCAGCCGACAGGGGGCATCCTACGAGCAGTACTTC
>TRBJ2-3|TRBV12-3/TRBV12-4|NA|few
CASRSGLRVGTQYF
TGTGCCAGCAGATCGGGGCTAAGAGTGGGTACGCAGTATTTT
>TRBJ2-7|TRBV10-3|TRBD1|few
CAISELQGQTYEQYF
TGTGCCATCAGTGAGCTACAGGGGCAAACCTACGAGCAGTACTTC
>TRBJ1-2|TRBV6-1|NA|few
CASDLFYGYTF
TGTGCCAGTGACCTATTCTATGGCTACACCTTC
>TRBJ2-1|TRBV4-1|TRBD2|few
CASSHPGTSGRRPHEQFF
TGCGCCAGCAGCCACCCCGGGACTAGCGGCCGACGACCCCATGAGCAGTTCTTC
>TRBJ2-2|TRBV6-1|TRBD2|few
CASTRLAENTGELFF
TGTGCCAGCACCAGACTAGCGGAGAACACCGGGGAGCTGTTTTTT
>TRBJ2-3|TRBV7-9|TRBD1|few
CASSLRTGGRTDTQYF
TGTGCCAGCAGCTTACGGACAGGGGGTCGAACAGATACGCAGTATTTT
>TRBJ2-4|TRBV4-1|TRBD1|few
CASSQQDRVAKNIQYF
TGCGCCAGCAGCCAACAGGACAGGGTTGCCAAAAACATTCAGTACTTC
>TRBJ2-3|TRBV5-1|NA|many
CASSLGVVEDTQYF
TGCGCCAGCAGCTTGGGGGTAGTTGAAGATACGCAGTATTTT
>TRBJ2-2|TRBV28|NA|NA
CASSPRGRGTGELFF
TGTGCCAGCAGTCCCCGTGGGCGGGGAACCGGGGAGCTGTTTTTT
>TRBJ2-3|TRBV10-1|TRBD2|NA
CASSESGRAADTQYF
TGCGCCAGCAGTGAGAGCGGGAGGGCCGCAGATACGCAGTATTTT
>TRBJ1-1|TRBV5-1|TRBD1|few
CASSQARGVKNTEAFF
TGCGCCAGCAGCCAAGCCAGGGGGGTGAAGAACACTGAAGCTTTCTTT
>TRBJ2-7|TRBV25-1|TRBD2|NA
CASSRRALAGAKEQYF
TGTGCCAGCAGCAGGCGGGCTTTAGCGGGGGCTAAAGAGCAGTACTTC